This TCR beta chain was identified during a study of CD8+CD57+ T cells in acquired aplastic anemia. Study-level points and caveats: It was found that 25 to 35 CD8+ CDR3 sequences were shared between patients and controls.

The TCR beta profiling, which covered VDJ combination and CDR3 sequence, was carried out using genomic DNA as the template. TCRdb re-derived calls from the reads in MiXCR, one entry per CDR3 protein. The sample has 90,000 to 120,000 distinct CDR3 sequences; 40% to 60% are singletons. Germline V gives CDR1 SNHLY, CDR2 FYNNEI. The CDR3 is 13 amino acids. Trimming removed 4 bases from V and 6 bases from J, with 11 bases in between. There are a few counts of this clonotype. Its antigen is unknown. The clonotype originates from a human donor in good health, serving as a control. Sequencing used sorted CD4+, CD8+, or CD8+CD57+ T cells (not recorded which) from PBMCs. This chain uses TRBV2 with TRBJ2-3; the D gene is possibly TRBD1 (5 bases). The CDR3 region is CASSGGLVDTQYF. The CDR3 DNA follows: TGTGCCAGCAGTGGGGGCCTCGTGGATACGCAGTATTTT.